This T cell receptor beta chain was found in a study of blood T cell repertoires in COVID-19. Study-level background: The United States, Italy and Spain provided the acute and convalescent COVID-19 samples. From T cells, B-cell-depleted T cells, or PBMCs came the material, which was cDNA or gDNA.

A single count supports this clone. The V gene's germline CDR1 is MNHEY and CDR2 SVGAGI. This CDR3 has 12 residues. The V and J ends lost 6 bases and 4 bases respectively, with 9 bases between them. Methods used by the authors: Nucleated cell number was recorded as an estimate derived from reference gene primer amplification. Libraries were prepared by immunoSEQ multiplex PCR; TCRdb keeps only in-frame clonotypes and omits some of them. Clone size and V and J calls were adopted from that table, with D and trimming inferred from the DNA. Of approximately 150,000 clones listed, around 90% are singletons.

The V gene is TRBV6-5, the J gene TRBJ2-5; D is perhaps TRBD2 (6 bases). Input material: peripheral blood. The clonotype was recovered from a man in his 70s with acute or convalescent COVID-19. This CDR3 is CASRRRGETQYF. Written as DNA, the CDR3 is TGTGCCAGCAGGAGGAGGGGAGAGACCCAGTACTTC.